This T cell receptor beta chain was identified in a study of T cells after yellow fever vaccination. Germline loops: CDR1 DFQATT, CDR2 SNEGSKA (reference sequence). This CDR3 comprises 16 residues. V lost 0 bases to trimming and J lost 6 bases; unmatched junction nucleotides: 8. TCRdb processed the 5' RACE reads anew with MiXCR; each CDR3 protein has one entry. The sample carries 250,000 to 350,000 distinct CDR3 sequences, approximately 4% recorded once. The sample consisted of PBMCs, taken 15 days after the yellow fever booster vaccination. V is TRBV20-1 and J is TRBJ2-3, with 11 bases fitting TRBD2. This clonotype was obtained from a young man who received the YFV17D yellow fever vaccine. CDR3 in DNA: TGCAGTGCTAGAGACACTAGCGGGGGAAATTTGGATACGCAGTATTTT. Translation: CSARDTSGGNLDTQYF.